This T cell receptor beta chain was captured in a study of cytomegalovirus exposure and HLA in healthy donors. Study as a whole: The roughly 120 validation repertoires, a later analysis reported, used the same platform as the approximately 650 first-cohort repertoires. Findings and limits, study-wide: Researchers counted 164 TCR beta chains as cytomegalovirus-associated. Many donors shared some public TCRs, even though most TCR sequences were rare.

Some clones are missing from TCRdb's copy, which holds only in-frame ones; the method was immunoSEQ multiplex PCR. The sample carries about 330,000 clones, roughly 90% recorded once. About this clone itself: The antigen is unknown.

The CDR3 loop spans 13 amino acids. Germline V gene sequence: CDR1 SQVTM, CDR2 ANQGSEA. Losses at the gene ends were 6 bases for V and 7 bases for J; bases not matched to a gene: 11. The chain combines TRBV29-1 with TRBJ1-2; 7 bases align to TRBD1. Sample: PBMCs. This clonotype was obtained from a woman aged 18-30 years in good health and CMV-seronegative. The CDR3 region has the DNA TGCAGCGTCGCGACGGGGACAGTTGGTGGCTACACCTTC. It codes for CSVATGTVGGYTF.